These 20 T cell receptor beta chains were all obtained from the same sample, sequenced in a study of regulatory T cells in long-lasting Graves disease. Documented time point: newly diagnosed GD, antithyroid drugs for less than 3 months. Making the TCR library involved RNA that had been extracted from PBMCs. Relying on iRepertoire HTBI primers and Arm-PCR of CDR3 regions, the team built TCR beta libraries. From the multiplex PCR reads, TCRdb called clonotypes with MiXCR, one entry per CDR3 protein. The data show 200,000 to 250,000 distinct CDR3 sequences, roughly a fifth seen once. This material consisted of peripheral blood mononuclear cells (PBMCs), taken at new diagnosis, from a patient treated with antithyroid drugs. The receptors here all came from a female donor with Graves disease.

About this clonotype: Germline is not matched at one junction end, which may reflect a read error. The CDR3 reads CASSPGGGGRSGASVLTF. The CDR3 bases are TGTGCCAGTAGTCCCGGCGGGGGCGGCCGCTCTGGGGCCAGCGTCCTGACTTTC. J is TRBJ2-6 and V is TRBV19; perhaps TRBD2 as D (7 bases). CDR3 size: 18 residues. Germline values: CDR1 LNHDA, CDR2 SQIVND (reference sequence).

V is TRBV3-1 and J is TRBJ2-3, with TRBD2 matching 8 bases. CDR1 is LGHDT, CDR2 YNNKEL, per germline (reference sequence). The junction had 6 bases not matched to a gene; V was cut back by 4 bases and J by 0 bases. The CDR3 runs to 16 residues. CDR3 in amino acids: CASSPTSGTSTDTQYF. CDR3 nucleotide sequence: TGTGCCAGCAGCCCAACTAGCGGAACTAGCACAGATACGCAGTATTTT.

This chain connects TRBV19 to TRBJ2-1, with D perhaps matching TRBD1 or TRBD2 (5 bases each). Per the germline V gene, CDR1 is LNHDA and CDR2 is SQIVND (reference sequence). V was shortened by 7 bases and J by 5 bases, with 15 bases between the two germline ends. The CDR3 extends over 14 amino acids. CDR3 coding DNA: TGTGCCAGTAAGGGACCGGCGGGTCACAATGAGCAGTTCTTC. Protein sequence: CASKGPAGHNEQFF. The full variable domain, rest sourced from reference TRBV19 and TRBJ2-1, is DGGITQSPKYLFRKEGQNVTLSCEQNLNHDAMYWYRQDPGQGLRLIYYSQIVNDFQKGDIAEGYSVSREKKESFPLTVTSAQKNPTAFYLCASKGPAGHNEQFFGPGTRLTVL.

This clonotype occurred many times. This chain connects TRBV10-3 to TRBJ2-2; 7 positions agree with TRBD2. The CDR3 consists of 15 residues. V gave up 6 bases and J gave up 3 bases; unmatched junction bases: 7. In germline, CDR1 is ENHRY, CDR2 SYGVKD. CDR3 DNA sequence: TGTGCCATCAGAATTCGGGAGGCTGACACCGGGGAGCTGTTTTTT. It yields the protein CAIRIREADTGELFF.

This clonotype came up many times. V is TRBV5-1 and J is TRBJ1-1; D uncertain. Germline-derived CDR1 and CDR2 are SGHRS and YFSETQ. The ends were cut back, 0 bases at V and 1 base at J, with 10 bases in the middle. The CDR3 contains 15 residues. As DNA, the CDR3 is TGCGCCAGCAGCTTGGAAACATTCGAGAACACTGAAGCTTTCTTT. Its translation is CASSLETFENTEAFF.

This clonotype was counted many times. The chain joins TRBV5-4 to TRBJ2-1, with D perhaps assigned TRBD1 or TRBD2 (6 bases each). Germline loops: CDR1 SGHNT, CDR2 YYREEE (reference sequence). Trimming took 2 bases from V and 6 from J, leaving 9 bases between them. This CDR3 contains 13 residues. In DNA, the CDR3 is TGTGCCAGCAGCTTCTGGGGGGCCAATGAGCAGTTCTTC. Translated, it gives CASSFWGANEQFF.

This clonotype was seen only a few times. The chain uses TRBV29-1 and TRBJ2-7; TRBD2 matches 8 bases. The CDR3 runs 12 residues. J lost 5 bases, V lost 7 bases, and 7 bases had no gene match. The V gene's germline CDR1 is SQVTM and CDR2 ANQGSEA. As DNA, the CDR3 is TGCAGCGCGAGGACTAGCTTCCACGAGCAGTACTTC. This gives the protein CSARTSFHEQYF.

This clonotype has a single count. This chain uses TRBV11-2 with TRBJ1-1, with TRBD1 matching over 9 bases. The CDR3 is made up of 16 amino acids. Germline V gene data show CDR1 as SGHAT and CDR2 as FQNNGV. Trimming cost V 0 bases and J 6 bases; bases outside gene matches: 8. CDR3 sequence: CASSLDGVGQGPEAFF. CDR3 coding DNA: TGTGCCAGCAGCTTAGATGGGGTGGGACAGGGTCCTGAAGCTTTCTTT.

This clonotype was detected ten times or more. This rearrangement joins TRBV5-1 to TRBJ1-5; no clear D. The V and J ends lost 0 bases and 3 bases respectively, with 10 bases between them. The CDR3 has 15 residues. CDR1 is SGHRS, CDR2 YFSETQ, per germline. CDR3 sequence: CASSLGGSLNQPQHF. CDR3 DNA: TGCGCCAGCAGCTTGGGGGGATCCCTCAATCAGCCCCAGCATTTT. Filled out from reference TRBV5-1 and TRBJ1-5, the complete variable domain reads KAGVTQTPRYLIKTRGQQVTLSCSPISGHRSVSWYQQTPGQGLQFLFEYFSETQRNKGNFPGRFSGRQFSNSRSEMNVSTLELGDSALYLCASSLGGSLNQPQHFGDGTRLSIL.

Ten or more counts support this clonotype. The gene calls are TRBV20-1 and TRBJ2-2, with 7 bases that match TRBD2. Germline CDR1 DFQATT, CDR2 SNEGSKA (reference sequence). V shed 6 bases and J 2 bases; nucleotides not matched to a gene: 9. CDR3 length: 15 amino acids. This chain's CDR3 is CSAPEGGPNTGELFF. In nucleotides, the CDR3 is TGCAGTGCACCCGAGGGAGGGCCCAACACCGGGGAGCTGTTTTTT.

For this clonotype: This likely traces to a read error, being one base from a far larger clone. This likely comes from a read error, as the CDR3 has no conserved phenylalanine or tryptophan at its end. V gene TRBV11-1 combines with J gene TRBJ2-3; weak D call: TRBD1 (6 bases). Germline assignment: CDR1 SGHAT and CDR2 FQDESV (reference sequence). V lost 6 bases to trimming and J lost 3 bases, with 10 bases between them. The CDR3 has 13 amino acids. The CDR3 DNA follows: TGTGCCAGCAGTCAAACAGGGACAGATACGCAGTATTCT. Translation: CASSQTGTDTQYS.

There are many counts of this clonotype. J is TRBJ2-3 and V is TRBV11-2; D might be TRBD1 (6 bases). V lost 6 bases and J 5 bases, leaving 18 bases between the germline ends. Germline V gene lookup returns CDR1 SGHAT and CDR2 FQNNGV. The CDR3 consists of 15 residues. The CDR3 here is CASSITGLHQDTQYF. The CDR3 coding sequence is TGTGCCAGCAGTATCACAGGGTTACATCAAGATACGCAGTATTTT.

The V gene is TRBV5-1, the J gene TRBJ2-3, with TRBD1 identical over 8 bases. The CDR3 runs 16 residues. Trimming removed 4 bases from V and 1 base from J; junction bases left unmatched: 8. Looked up from germline, CDR1 is SGHRS and CDR2 is YFSETQ. The CDR3: CASSMGQGARTDTQYF. The CDR3 DNA reads as TGCGCCAGCAGCATGGGGCAGGGGGCCCGCACAGATACGCAGTATTTT.

The gene calls are TRBV6-2 or TRBV6-3 and TRBJ2-4; 9 positions match TRBD1. V shed 2 bases and J 13 bases; nucleotides not matched to a gene: 9. The CDR3 length is 14 residues. Germline V gene lookup returns CDR1 MNHEY and CDR2 SVGEGT. CDR3 protein: CASSYRTGANEQYF. The CDR3 DNA reads TGTGCCAGCAGTTACCGGACAGGGGCGAATGAGCAGTACTTC.

This clonotype came up once. The chain links TRBV30 to TRBJ1-6; no clear D. Germline assignment: CDR1 GTSNPN and CDR2 SVGIG (reference sequence). Trimming took off 2 bases at V and 8 bases at J, with 7 bases between the two ends. This CDR3 has 12 amino acids. CDR3 region: CAWSQTDSPLHF. The CDR3 nucleotides read TGTGCCTGGAGTCAAACAGATTCACCCCTCCACTTT.

The table lists this clonotype with many counts. The chain links TRBV19 to TRBJ2-5, with 12 nucleotides matching TRBD1. V shed 6 bases and J 2 bases; nucleotides not matched to a gene: 7. Germline V lookup: CDR1 LNHDA, CDR2 SQIVND (reference sequence). This CDR3 spans 16 amino acids. The CDR3 loop reads CASRSPGQGAQETQYF. For the CDR3, the DNA is TGTGCCAGTAGATCTCCGGGACAGGGGGCTCAAGAGACCCAGTACTTC.

Note on this clonotype: A much larger clone differs from this one at a single base, so this may be a read error. The rearrangement uses TRBV5-1 and TRBJ2-7; weak D call: TRBD2 (5 bases). CDR1 is SGHRS, CDR2 YFSETQ, per germline. This CDR3 is built from 14 residues. The CDR3 protein is CASRSAVLSDERYF. The CDR3 coding sequence is TGCGCCAGCAGGTCGGCGGTCCTTAGCGACGAGCGGTACTTC.

This clonotype was recorded many times. The V gene is TRBV27, the J gene TRBJ2-3; weak D call: TRBD1 (6 bases). From germline, CDR1 is MNHEY and CDR2 SMNVEV (reference sequence). V lost 5 bases and J 1 base, leaving 13 bases between the germline ends. CDR3 length equals 15 residues. CDR3 sequence reads: CASSDWDTRTDTQYF. For the CDR3, the DNA is TGTGCCAGCAGTGACTGGGACACACGCACAGATACGCAGTATTTT.

The chain carries TRBV5-8 and TRBJ2-5; 16 nucleotides agree with TRBD2. This CDR3 region has 16 residues. J gave up 3 bases and V 3 bases, and 2 bases lay outside the gene matches. Germline V lookup: CDR1 SGHTS, CDR2 YDEGEE. The CDR3 sequence: CASSSGLAGGKETQYF. As DNA, the CDR3 is TGTGCCAGCAGCTCGGGACTAGCGGGGGGGAAAGAGACCCAGTACTTC.

This clonotype was seen ten or more times. The chain uses TRBV20-1 and TRBJ2-5; 9 nucleotides align to TRBD2. This CDR3 has 15 residues. V shed 6 bases, J shed 2 bases, and the junction held 10 bases outside the gene matches. Germline V lookup: CDR1 DFQATT, CDR2 SNEGSKA (reference sequence). CDR3 coding DNA: TGCAGTGCGGACACCGGGACTAGCAGACAAGAGACCCAGTACTTC. Translation gives CSADTGTSRQETQYF.